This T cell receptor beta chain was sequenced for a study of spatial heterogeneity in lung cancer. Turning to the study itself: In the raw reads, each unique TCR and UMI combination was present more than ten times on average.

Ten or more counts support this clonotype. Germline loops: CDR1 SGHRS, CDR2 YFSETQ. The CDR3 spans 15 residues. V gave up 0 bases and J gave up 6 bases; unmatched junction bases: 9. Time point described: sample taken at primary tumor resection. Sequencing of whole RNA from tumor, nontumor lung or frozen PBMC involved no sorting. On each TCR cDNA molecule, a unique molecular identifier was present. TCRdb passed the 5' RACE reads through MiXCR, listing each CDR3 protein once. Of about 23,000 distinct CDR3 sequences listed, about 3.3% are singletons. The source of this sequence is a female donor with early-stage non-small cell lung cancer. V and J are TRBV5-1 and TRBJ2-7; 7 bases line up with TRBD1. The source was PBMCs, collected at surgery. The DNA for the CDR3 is TGCGCCAGCAGCTTGGCGGGGCAGGGGGAGCGCGAGCAGTACTTC. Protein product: CASSLAGQGEREQYF.